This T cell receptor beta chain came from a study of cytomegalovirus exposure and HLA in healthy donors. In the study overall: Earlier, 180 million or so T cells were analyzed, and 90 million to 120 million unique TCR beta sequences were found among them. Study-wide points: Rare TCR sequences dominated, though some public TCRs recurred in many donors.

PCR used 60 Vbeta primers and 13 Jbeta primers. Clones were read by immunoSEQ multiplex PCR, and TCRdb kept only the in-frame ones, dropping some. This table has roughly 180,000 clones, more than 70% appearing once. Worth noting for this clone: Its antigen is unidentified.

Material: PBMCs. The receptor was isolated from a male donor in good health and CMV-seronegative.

CDR3 DNA sequence: TGTGCCACCAGAAATCTCCCCTTGGACAGGGGCCCCAAAGAGGGCCAGTACTTC. It specifies CATRNLPLDRGPKEGQYF. The chain carries TRBV15 and TRBJ2-5; 9 positions match TRBD1. CDR3 length: 18 amino acids. The V segment lost 6 bases and the J segment 10 bases; nucleotides outside the gene matches: 24. Germline CDR1 is LNHNV and CDR2 is YYDKDF (reference sequence).